The rows below give T cell receptor beta chains drawn from one sample of a study of T cells in Graves' hyperthyroidism and ophthalmopathy. Each CDR3 protein is one row after TCRdb ran MiXCR on the multiplex PCR reads. The profile shows approximately 480,000 distinct CDR3 sequences, around 21% of them singletons. What was sequenced was blood. These receptors were obtained from a man aged 18-30 years with Graves' hyperthyroidism. Each CDR3 is given with its conserved first and last residue. D genes are given only for firm matches. Rows give clone size only sometimes, using once, few, many, or a class for an expanded clone.

size	V	D	J	CDR3	DNA
-	TRBV2	-	TRBJ1-3	CASSEESGSGNTIYF	TGTGCCAGCAGTGAAGAGTCCGGGTCTGGAAACACCATATATTTT
-	TRBV6-5	TRBD2	TRBJ2-5	CASSYSKGGQAQYF	TGTGCCAGCAGTTACTCTAAGGGAGGGCAGGCCCAGTACTTC
-	TRBV6-1	TRBD1	TRBJ2-5	CASSAAAGTGLETQYF	TGTGCCAGCAGTGCAGCGGCCGGGACAGGGCTTGAGACCCAGTACTTC
many	TRBV19	-	TRBJ1-1	CASSPWGLGTEAFF	TGTGCCAGTAGTCCATGGGGGCTAGGAACTGAAGCTTTCTTT
many	TRBV20-1	-	TRBJ2-7	CSARHRYSYEQYF	TGCAGTGCGAGGCACAGGTACTCCTACGAGCAGTACTTC
-	TRBV12-3/TRBV12-4	TRBD1	TRBJ1-2	CASSFDRGRQEGYTF	TGTGCCAGCAGTTTTGACAGGGGGCGTCAGGAGGGCTACACCTTC
many	TRBV13	TRBD1	TRBJ1-1	CASRRGQEALEAFF	TGTGCCAGCAGACGGGGACAGGAAGCCCTTGAAGCTTTCTTT
many	TRBV5-4	-	TRBJ1-1	CASTLYSTGSTEAFF	TGTGCCAGCACCCTATACTCTACAGGGAGCACTGAAGCTTTCTTT
-	TRBV27	TRBD1	TRBJ1-2	CASSSDRAYGYTF	TGTGCCAGCAGCTCTGACAGGGCCTATGGCTACACCTTC
many	TRBV5-1	-	TRBJ1-3	CASSRWNRAGNTIYF	TGCGCCAGCAGCCGTTGGAACAGGGCTGGAAACACCATATATTTT
many	TRBV13	TRBD1	TRBJ1-5	CASSLSGTGDQPQHF	TGTGCCAGCAGCTTATCCGGGACAGGGGACCAGCCCCAGCATTTT
few	TRBV27	TRBD2	TRBJ2-3	CASSQLASTDTQYF	TGTGCCAGCAGCCAACTAGCGAGTACAGATACGCAGTATTTT
few	TRBV7-9	-	TRBJ1-2	CASSLASGPYGYTF	TGTGCCAGCAGCTTAGCGTCGGGACCCTATGGCTACACCTTC
few	TRBV6-1	TRBD1	TRBJ2-3	CASRHRDRGPDTQYF	TGTGCCAGCAGGCACCGGGACAGGGGGCCAGATACGCAGTATTTT
-	TRBV28	TRBD1	TRBJ1-2	CASSLGAGGKYGYTF	TGTGCCAGCAGTTTAGGGGCAGGGGGCAAGTATGGCTACACCTTC
many	TRBV28	-	TRBJ1-2	CASRSGLEGYTF	TGTGCCAGCAGGAGTGGTCTTGAAGGCTACACCTTC
many	TRBV12-3/TRBV12-4	TRBD1	TRBJ1-2	CASSLDRISGYTF	TGTGCCAGCAGTTTGGACAGGATAAGTGGCTACACCTTC
-	TRBV5-4	-	TRBJ1-3	CASSLEQVQTSSSGNTIYF	TGTGCCAGCAGCTTGGAACAGGTCCAGACCTCAAGCTCTGGAAACACCATATATTTT
-	TRBV18	TRBD1	TRBJ1-2	CASSPQPGTGNYGYTF	TGTGCCAGCTCACCACAACCGGGGACAGGGAACTATGGCTACACCTTC
few	TRBV7-3	TRBD1	TRBJ1-1	CASSLFSSDRRKEKGTEAFF	TGTGCCAGCAGCTTATTTAGCTCGGACAGGAGAAAGGAAAAGGGGACTGAAGCTTTCTTT
-	TRBV5-6	-	TRBJ1-1	CASSLRPVQNTEAFF	TGTGCCAGCAGCTTGCGTCCGGTCCAGAACACTGAAGCTTTCTTT
-	TRBV2	TRBD2	TRBJ2-7	CASRRDWTSGTIAYEQYF	TGTGCCAGCAGGCGGGACTGGACTAGCGGGACTATCGCCTACGAGCAGTACTTC
many	TRBV28	TRBD1	TRBJ2-4	CASSFSYGTGWEAKNIQYF	TGTGCCAGCAGTTTCAGTTACGGGACAGGGTGGGAAGCCAAAAACATTCAGTACTTC
many	TRBV15	-	TRBJ2-7	CATSRVVGTQEEQYF	TGTGCCACCAGCAGAGTGGTCGGGACTCAGGAGGAGCAGTACTTC
few	TRBV7-9	-	TRBJ1-1	CASREVLGRRLLNTEAFF	TGTGCCAGCAGAGAGGTGCTGGGCAGAAGACTCCTGAACACTGAAGCTTTCTTT
many	TRBV27	-	TRBJ1-2	CASSPVAPDYGYTF	TGTGCCAGCAGTCCAGTGGCCCCTGACTATGGCTACACCTTC
-	TRBV11-2	TRBD2	TRBJ2-5	CASSLVLADQETQYF	TGTGCCAGCAGCTTAGTACTAGCGGATCAAGAGACCCAGTACTTC
few	TRBV10-2	TRBD2	TRBJ2-5	CATRGSGGLQETQYF	TGCGCCACCCGAGGAAGCGGGGGGCTCCAAGAGACCCAGTACTTC
many	TRBV11-2	-	TRBJ1-1	CASSSQGRTEAFF	TGTGCCAGCAGTTCCCAGGGGCGGACTGAAGCTTTCTTT
many	TRBV29-1	TRBD1	TRBJ1-2	CSVENRGDYGYTF	TGCAGCGTTGAAAACAGGGGGGACTATGGCTACACCTTC
many	TRBV6-5	-	TRBJ2-7	CASSYTASVTWLQYF	TGTGCCAGCAGTTACACGGCTAGCGTGACCTGGTTGCAGTACTTC
-	TRBV4-1	TRBD1	TRBJ1-2	CASSQYMGQGFDYGYTF	TGCGCCAGCAGCCAATATATGGGACAGGGGTTTGACTATGGCTACACCTTC
few	TRBV3-1	-	TRBJ1-1	CASSQEFWTEAFF	TGTGCCAGCAGCCAAGAGTTTTGGACTGAAGCTTTCTTT
-	TRBV27	-	TRBJ2-2	CASSHDRLTGELFF	TGTGCCAGCAGCCACGACAGACTCACCGGGGAGCTGTTTTTT
many	TRBV28	-	TRBJ2-4	CASSLARGKNIQYF	TGTGCCAGCAGTTTAGCCAGGGGAAAAAACATTCAGTACTTC
-	TRBV3-1	TRBD1	TRBJ2-7	CASSQDAARGIYEQYF	TGTGCCAGCAGCCAAGACGCGGCCAGGGGGATATACGAGCAGTACTTC
many	TRBV29-1	-	TRBJ1-2	CSVRDISGYTF	TGCAGCGTTCGGGACATATCTGGCTACACCTTC
-	TRBV5-4	-	TRBJ1-1	CASSSAGVRNTEAFF	TGTGCCAGCAGCTCGGCGGGGGTGAGGAACACTGAAGCTTTCTTT
many	TRBV12-3/TRBV12-4	-	TRBJ1-2	CASSPGEISNYGYTF	TGTGCCAGCAGTCCTGGGGAGATCTCTAACTATGGCTACACCTTC
many	TRBV28	-	TRBJ1-3	CATALSSGNTIYF	TGTGCCACCGCGCTTAGTTCTGGAAACACCATATATTTT